One and the same sample provided the 29 T cell receptor beta chains below, sequenced in a study of early T cells in non-severe SARS-CoV-2 infection. TCRdb itself ran the 5' RACE reads through MiXCR, one entry per CDR3 protein. The table includes more than 15,000 distinct CDR3 sequences, around 6.1% detected once. Material: whole blood, obtained at baseline. The receptors originated from an adult who was a healthcare worker with PCR-confirmed SARS-CoV-2 infection or an uninfected control (not recorded which).

This clonotype occurred many times. The rearrangement links TRBV7-2 to TRBJ2-3; D possibly matches TRBD1 or TRBD2 (5 bases each). The V end was cut by 1 base, the J end by 5 bases, with 10 bases between. The CDR3 is 14 amino acids. Looked up from germline, CDR1 is SGHTA and CDR2 is FQGNSA. The CDR3 is CASSLGGVRDTQYF. CDR3 nucleotides: TGTGCCAGCAGCTTAGGAGGGGTGAGAGATACGCAGTATTTT.

This clonotype showed up many times. This chain uses TRBV28 with TRBJ2-7; 7 positions match TRBD2. After removal of 2 bases from V and 0 bases from J, the junction contained 4 bases not matched to a gene. The CDR3 runs 15 residues. Germline V gene sequence: CDR1 MDHEN, CDR2 SYDVKM. The CDR3 nucleotides read TGTGCCAGCAGTTTACGGGGAGGGAACTCCTACGAGCAGTACTTC. Its protein product is CASSLRGGNSYEQYF.

This clonotype was detected a few times. The J gene is TRBJ2-7, the V gene TRBV20-1; tentative D call: TRBD2 (6 bases). This CDR3 has 14 amino acids. CDR1 is DFQATT and CDR2 is SNEGSKA in the germline V gene (reference sequence). Trimming removed 6 bases from V and 0 bases from J, with 15 bases in between. The CDR3 protein is CSAEGDGSSYEQYF. The CDR3 DNA sequence: TGCAGTGCGGAAGGGGACGGGAGCTCCTACGAGCAGTACTTC.

This clonotype came up many times. The genes are TRBV12-3 or TRBV12-4 and TRBJ1-3; D remains ambiguous. The CDR3 has 18 residues. V lost 5 bases to trimming and J lost 1 base, with 21 bases between them. The CDR3, as DNA: TGTGCCAGCAGTCACGACGTTTTATTGGCCGCATCTGGAAACACCATATATTTT. This translates into CASSHDVLLAASGNTIYF.

By share, this clonotype ranks as medium-sized. The chain is built from TRBV21-1 and TRBJ2-5; the table assigns TRBD1, which was not confirmed against the DNA. TRBV21-1 is a recognized pseudogene. The CDR3 length is 16 residues. This chain's CDR3 is CASSPLGRTAHETQYF. The DNA of the CDR3 is TGTGCCAGCAGCCCCCTGGGTAGGACTGCTCACGAGACCCAGTACTTC.

This clonotype was counted many times. The chain joins TRBV5-6 to TRBJ1-1; D is unresolved. Germline CDR1 is SGHDT and CDR2 is YYEEEE. The CDR3 sequence is 16 residues long. The V and J ends lost 1 base and 5 bases respectively, with 18 bases between them. The CDR3 sequence is CASSLPGLVVRTEAFF. DNA of the CDR3: TGTGCCAGCAGCTTGCCTGGGTTAGTCGTCCGGACTGAAGCTTTCTTT. Full variable domain (outside the CDR3, taken from reference TRBV5-6 and TRBJ1-1): DAGVTQSPTHLIKTRGQQVTLRCSPKSGHDTVSWYQQALGQGPQFIFQYYEEEERQRGNFPDRFSGHQFPNYSSELNVNALLLGDSALYLCASSLPGLVVRTEAFFGQGTRLTVV.

This clonotype was seen more than once but under ten times. The chain employs TRBV2 and TRBJ1-4; 9 bases align to TRBD1. Germline CDR1 is SNHLY and CDR2 is FYNNEI. This CDR3 is 14 amino acids long. Germline trimming cut 6 bases from V and 8 bases from J; bases unmatched to any gene: 7. CDR3 loop: CASRRDREGEKLFF. DNA of the CDR3: TGTGCCAGCAGGAGGGACAGGGAGGGGGAAAAACTGTTTTTT. Full variable domain (missing parts from reference TRBV2 and TRBJ1-4): EPEVTQTPSHQVTQMGQEVILRCVPISNHLYFYWYRQILGQKVEFLVSFYNNEISEKSEIFDDQFSVERPDGSNFTLKIRSTKLEDSAMYFCASRRDREGEKLFFGSGTQLSVL.

This clonotype is labeled as medium-sized. V usage is TRBV4-3 and J usage is TRBJ1-2; D gene ambiguous. CDR1 is LGHNA, CDR2 YSLEER, per germline. The germline V and J ends were trimmed by 0 bases and 6 bases, with 14 bases remaining between them. The CDR3 sequence is 15 residues long. The DNA of the CDR3 is TGCGCCAGCAGCCAAGATCGATTGGCAGACCATGGCTACACCTTC. Protein product: CASSQDRLADHGYTF.

This clonotype was counted at least ten times. The rearrangement uses TRBV4-2 and TRBJ1-3; 7 bases line up with TRBD1. This CDR3 has 15 amino acids. With V trimmed by 0 bases and J by 8 bases, 7 bases remained unmatched. CDR1 is LGHNA and CDR2 is YNFKEQ in the germline V gene. The CDR3 loop is CASSQDGDRGDTIYF. DNA for the CDR3: TGTGCCAGCAGCCAAGATGGGGACAGAGGGGACACCATATATTTT.

V is TRBV6-2 or TRBV6-3 and J is TRBJ2-3, with TRBD2 matching 12 bases. This CDR3 comprises 16 residues. Germline V gene lookup returns CDR1 MNHEY and CDR2 SVGEGT. The ends lost 5 bases at V and 3 bases at J; junction bases unmatched: 6. The CDR3 sequence is CASSRTSGEGTDTQYF. The CDR3, as DNA: TGTGCCAGCAGTCGGACTAGCGGGGAAGGAACAGATACGCAGTATTTT.

This clonotype was seen many times. This chain links TRBV5-5 with TRBJ2-7; unclear D gene. Trimming took off 2 bases at V and 4 bases at J, with 16 bases between the two ends. From germline, CDR1 is SGHKS and CDR2 YYEKEE (reference sequence). This CDR3 contains 15 residues. CDR3 coding DNA: TGTGCCAGCAGCTTAGGACGGTCCGGAGAATACGAGCAGTACTTC. This translates into CASSLGRSGEYEQYF.

This clonotype was observed many times. The rearrangement links TRBV11-2 to TRBJ2-1; D unclear. CDR3 length: 11 amino acids. The germline V gene has CDR1 SGHAT and CDR2 FQNNGV. V lost 7 bases and J 5 bases, leaving 6 bases between the germline ends. The DNA for the CDR3 is TGTGCCAGCAACGGGCACAATGAGCAGTTCTTC. Translating it yields CASNGHNEQFF.

This clonotype was detected many times. The chain couples TRBV19 to TRBJ1-1; D is ambiguous. Trimming shortened V by 7 bases and J by 0 bases, and 15 bases separated the two germline ends. The CDR3 runs to 15 residues. The germline V gene has CDR1 LNHDA and CDR2 SQIVND (reference sequence). The CDR3 region is CASKVGSRMNTEAFF. DNA of the CDR3: TGTGCCAGTAAAGTAGGCAGCAGAATGAACACTGAAGCTTTCTTT. The complete variable domain, with remaining parts taken from reference TRBV19 and TRBJ1-1, reads DGGITQSPKYLFRKEGQNVTLSCEQNLNHDAMYWYRQDPGQGLRLIYYSQIVNDFQKGDIAEGYSVSREKKESFPLTVTSAQKNPTAFYLCASKVGSRMNTEAFFGQGTRLTVV.

This clonotype was picked up a small number of times. The chain couples TRBV18 to TRBJ1-5; 7 bases align to TRBD1. The germline gives CDR1 KGHSH, CDR2 LQKENI. V lost 5 bases to trimming and J lost 6 bases; unmatched junction nucleotides: 7. CDR3 length: 14 amino acids. Written as DNA, the CDR3 is TGTGCCAGCTCAGGGGAGGGACAGACTCAGCCCCAGCATTTT. This encodes CASSGEGQTQPQHF.

The chain is built from TRBV4-2 and TRBJ2-6; 8 bases are a match to TRBD1. In germline, CDR1 is LGHNA, CDR2 YNFKEQ. The V segment lost 6 bases and the J segment 1 base; nucleotides outside the gene matches: 2. The CDR3 spans 15 residues. The CDR3 loop is CASSRTGSGANVLTF. The DNA for the CDR3 is TGTGCCAGCAGTCGGACAGGGTCTGGGGCCAACGTCCTGACTTTC.

This clonotype occurred many times. The chain links TRBV7-9 to TRBJ1-1; TRBD1 is a possible D gene (6 bases). V was trimmed by 2 bases and J by 7 bases, leaving 17 bases between them. The CDR3 is made up of 15 amino acids. CDR1 and CDR2 from the germline V gene are SEHNR and FQNEAQ (reference sequence). The CDR3 DNA reads TGTGCCAGCAGCTTAAATAGGGGGGGTCTCCTTGAAGCTTTCTTT. The encoded protein is CASSLNRGGLLEAFF.

This clonotype was found many times. The rearrangement uses TRBV29-1 and TRBJ1-5; the match to TRBD1 covers 9 bases. This CDR3 has 13 residues. After removal of 7 bases from V and 6 bases from J, the junction contained 7 bases not matched to a gene. The germline V gene has CDR1 SQVTM and CDR2 ANQGSEA. The DNA for the CDR3 is TGCAGCGCCGCGACAGGGGGAGGTCAGCCCCAGCATTTT. Translated, it gives CSAATGGGQPQHF.

This rearrangement joins TRBV5-5 to TRBJ1-5, with D perhaps TRBD1 (5 bases). This CDR3 spans 16 amino acids. Germline V CDR1 and CDR2: SGHKS, YYEKEE (reference sequence). V lost 2 bases and J lost 3, with 15 bases in between. CDR3 bases: TGTGCCAGCAGCTTAGAAGGGACGGCTTTCAATCAGCCCCAGCATTTT. Translating it yields CASSLEGTAFNQPQHF.

This clonotype was seen repeatedly, ten times or more. The chain employs TRBV10-3 and TRBJ1-5, with TRBD1 identical over 9 bases. Germline CDR1 reads ENHRY; CDR2 reads SYGVKD. This CDR3 region has 13 residues. With V trimmed by 6 bases and J by 10 bases, 7 bases remained unmatched. The DNA of the CDR3 is TGTGCCATCAGCACGGGACAGGGCGACCCCCAGCATTTT. Translating gives CAISTGQGDPQHF.

This clonotype was detected ten times or more. This chain links TRBV2 with TRBJ1-5; D ambiguous. Trimming stripped 3 bases from V and 6 bases from J, with 12 bases between. The CDR3 is 14 amino acids. CDR1 SNHLY and CDR2 FYNNEI come from the germline V gene. DNA for the CDR3: TGTGCCAGCAGTGAGGGTGGAGGTAGTCAGCCCCAGCATTTT. Residues: CASSEGGGSQPQHF. The whole variable domain, filled in from reference TRBV2 and TRBJ1-5, reads EPEVTQTPSHQVTQMGQEVILRCVPISNHLYFYWYRQILGQKVEFLVSFYNNEISEKSEIFDDQFSVERPDGSNFTLKIRSTKLEDSAMYFCASSEGGGSQPQHFGDGTRLSIL.

Sample share makes this clonotype medium-sized. The genes are TRBV20-1 and TRBJ2-7; 9 bases align to TRBD1. Losses at the gene ends were 2 bases for V and 0 bases for J; bases not matched to a gene: 8. The germline CDR1 and CDR2 sequences are DFQATT and SNEGSKA (reference sequence). There are 16 residues in the CDR3. CDR3 loop: CSARLPGQGTSYEQYF. DNA for the CDR3: TGCAGTGCTAGACTCCCCGGACAGGGGACCTCCTACGAGCAGTACTTC.

At least ten counts were recorded for this clonotype. The genes are TRBV18 and TRBJ1-1; a weak D match, TRBD1 (5 bases). CDR3 length: 15 amino acids. Germline V gene data show CDR1 as KGHSH and CDR2 as LQKENI. V was pared by 2 bases and J by 5 bases, with 15 bases between. CDR3 loop: CASSPRRDGGTEAFF. The DNA of the CDR3 is TGTGCCAGCTCACCAAGAAGGGATGGGGGAACTGAAGCTTTCTTT.

This clonotype appeared a few times. The rearrangement joins TRBV19 to TRBJ2-4; possibly TRBD1 or TRBD2 for D (5 bases each). Trimming left V 6 bases short and J 5 bases short, with 17 bases between. CDR1 and CDR2 from the germline V gene are LNHDA and SQIVND (reference sequence). The length of the CDR3 is 15 residues. The CDR3 is CASSDGAGGQNIQYF. The CDR3 DNA is TGTGCCAGTAGCGACGGGGCAGGAGGCCAAAACATTCAGTACTTC.

By share of the sample, this clonotype is medium-sized. At one end, the junction sequence differs from germline, possibly due to a read error. The chain joins TRBV25-1 to TRBJ1-1; D not resolved. The CDR3 is 13 amino acids. CDR1 MGHDK and CDR2 SYGVNS come from the germline V gene. The chain's CDR3 is CASSGQVKTEAFF. CDR3 DNA: TGTGCCAGCAGTGGTCAAGTGAAGACTGAAGCTTTCTTT.

This clonotype has just a few counts. The chain is built from TRBV20-1 and TRBJ2-7; D is unresolved. Trimming cost V 5 bases and J 0 bases, with 11 bases left between them. From germline, CDR1 is DFQATT and CDR2 SNEGSKA (reference sequence). The CDR3 spans 13 residues. The CDR3 is CSAAQLSSYEQYF. For the CDR3, the DNA is TGCAGTGCTGCACAGCTGAGCTCCTACGAGCAGTACTTC.

This clonotype occurred a few times. The rearrangement joins TRBV7-3 to TRBJ2-5; 7 bases are shared with TRBD2. J lost 1 base, V lost 1 base, and 3 bases had no gene match. The length of the CDR3 is 15 residues. Looked up from germline, CDR1 is SGHTA and CDR2 is FQGTGA. CDR3: CASSLIAGPQETQYF. The CDR3 region has the DNA TGTGCCAGCAGCTTAATAGCGGGCCCCCAAGAGACCCAGTACTTC.

In this sample, this clonotype turned up once. The gene calls are TRBV29-1 and TRBJ2-5, with 9 bases identical to TRBD1. The junction had 6 bases not matched to a gene; V was cut back by 3 bases and J by 7 bases. This CDR3 comprises 13 residues. CDR1 is SQVTM and CDR2 is ANQGSEA in the germline V gene. CDR3 sequence reads: CSVDLGQGVTQYF. Here the CDR3 DNA reads TGCAGCGTTGATTTGGGACAGGGAGTGACCCAGTACTTC.

This clonotype was recorded only once. This chain connects TRBV27 to TRBJ2-7; maybe TRBD1 (6 bases). V lost 0 bases and J lost 5, with 11 bases in between. The germline V gene has CDR1 MNHEY and CDR2 SMNVEV (reference sequence). The CDR3 sequence is 14 residues long. CDR3 DNA sequence: TGTGCCAGCAGTTTATCGGGGACAAGGGACGAGCAGTACTTC. Protein sequence: CASSLSGTRDEQYF.

The chain recombines TRBV7-6 with TRBJ2-7, with D perhaps matching TRBD1 (5 bases). CDR3 length equals 15 residues. Germline V gene data show CDR1 as SGHVS and CDR2 as FNYEAQ. V lost 0 bases and J 6 bases, leaving 15 bases between the germline ends. In nucleotides, the CDR3 is TGTGCCAGCAGCTTAGCAGGGGTGGGGCGAAGCGAGCAGTACTTC. Protein product: CASSLAGVGRSEQYF.